The clone carrying this T cell receptor beta chain was detected once. The data are from a study of blood T cell repertoires in COVID-19. For the study at large: Sites in the United States, Italy and Spain provided acute and convalescent COVID-19 samples.

The repertoire was sequenced with immunoSEQ multiplex PCR; TCRdb's copy has only in-frame clones and lacks some. The sample has some 150,000 clones; roughly 90% are singletons. With 3 bases removed from V and 5 bases from J, the gap between germline ends came to 12 bases. The germline V gene encodes CDR1 SGHRS and CDR2 YFSETQ. This CDR3 has 14 residues. The specimen sequenced was peripheral blood. The source is a human donor in a cohort sampled during active COVID-19. The chain recombines TRBV5-1 with TRBJ2-1, with D perhaps matching TRBD1 (6 bases). CDR3 amino acids: CASSSLQGHNEQFF. CDR3 DNA sequence: TGCGCCAGCAGCTCCCTCCAGGGGCACAATGAGCAGTTCTTC.